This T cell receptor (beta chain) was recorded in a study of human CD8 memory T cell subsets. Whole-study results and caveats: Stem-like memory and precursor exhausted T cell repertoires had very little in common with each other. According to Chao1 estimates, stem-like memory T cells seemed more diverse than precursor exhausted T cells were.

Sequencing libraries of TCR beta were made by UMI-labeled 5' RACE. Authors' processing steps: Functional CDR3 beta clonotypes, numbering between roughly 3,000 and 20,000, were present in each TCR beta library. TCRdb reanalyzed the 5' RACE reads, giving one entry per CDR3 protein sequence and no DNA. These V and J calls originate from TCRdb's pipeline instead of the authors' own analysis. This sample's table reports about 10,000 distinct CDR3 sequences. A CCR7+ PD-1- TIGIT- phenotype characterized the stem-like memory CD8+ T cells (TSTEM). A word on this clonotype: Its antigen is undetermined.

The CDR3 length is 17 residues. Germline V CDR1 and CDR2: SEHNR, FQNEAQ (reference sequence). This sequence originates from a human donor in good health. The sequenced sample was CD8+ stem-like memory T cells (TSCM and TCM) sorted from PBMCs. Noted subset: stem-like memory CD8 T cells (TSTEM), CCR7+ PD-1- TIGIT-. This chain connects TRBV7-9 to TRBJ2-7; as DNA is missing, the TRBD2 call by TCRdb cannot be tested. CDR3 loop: CASSPEGSGFLGYEQYF. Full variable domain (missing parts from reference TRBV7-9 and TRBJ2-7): DTGVSQNPRHKITKRGQNVTFRCDPISEHNRLYWYRQTLGQGPEFLTYFQNEAQLEKSRLLSDRFSAERPKGSFSTLEIQRTEQGDSAMYLCASSPEGSGFLGYEQYFGPGTRLTVT.